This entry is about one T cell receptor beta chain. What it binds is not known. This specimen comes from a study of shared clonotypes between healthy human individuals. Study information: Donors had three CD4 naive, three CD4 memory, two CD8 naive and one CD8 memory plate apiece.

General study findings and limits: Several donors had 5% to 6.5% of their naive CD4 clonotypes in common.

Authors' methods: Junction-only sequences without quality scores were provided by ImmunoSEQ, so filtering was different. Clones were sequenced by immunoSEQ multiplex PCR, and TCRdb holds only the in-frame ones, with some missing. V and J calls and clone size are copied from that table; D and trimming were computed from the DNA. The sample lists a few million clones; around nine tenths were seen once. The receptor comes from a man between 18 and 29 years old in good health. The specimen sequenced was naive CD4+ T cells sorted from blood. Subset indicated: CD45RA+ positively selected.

This chain's CDR3 is CASSLDSASTEAFF. CDR3 bases: TGTGCCAGCAGCTTGGACAGTGCGAGCACTGAAGCTTTCTTT. The chain carries TRBV7-3 and TRBJ1-1; D is perhaps TRBD1 (6 bases). This CDR3 is 14 amino acids long. Germline CDR1 is SGHTA and CDR2 is FQGTGA. V was clipped by 3 bases and J by 4 bases, with 12 bases between them.